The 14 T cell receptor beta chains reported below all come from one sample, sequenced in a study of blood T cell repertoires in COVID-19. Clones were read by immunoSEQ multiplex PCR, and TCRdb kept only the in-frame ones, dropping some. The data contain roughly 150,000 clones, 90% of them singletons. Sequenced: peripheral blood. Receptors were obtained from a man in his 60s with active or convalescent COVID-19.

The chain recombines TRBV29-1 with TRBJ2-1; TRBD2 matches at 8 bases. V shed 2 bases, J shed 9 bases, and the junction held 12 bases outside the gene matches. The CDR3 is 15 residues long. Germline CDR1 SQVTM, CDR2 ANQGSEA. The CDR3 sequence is CSVEPQTSAKGEQFF. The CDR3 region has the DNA TGCAGCGTTGAACCCCAGACTAGCGCGAAAGGTGAGCAGTTCTTC.

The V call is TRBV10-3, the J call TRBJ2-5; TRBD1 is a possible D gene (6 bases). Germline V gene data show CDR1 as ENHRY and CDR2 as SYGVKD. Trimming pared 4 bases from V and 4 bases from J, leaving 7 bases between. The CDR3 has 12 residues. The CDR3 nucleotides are TGTGCCATCAGTGTAGGGGGAGAGACCCAGTACTTC. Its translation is CAISVGGETQYF.

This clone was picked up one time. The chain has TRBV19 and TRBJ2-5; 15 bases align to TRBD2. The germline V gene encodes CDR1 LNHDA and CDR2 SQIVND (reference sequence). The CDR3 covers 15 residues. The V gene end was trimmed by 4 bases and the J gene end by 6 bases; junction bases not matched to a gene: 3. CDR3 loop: CASSTGLAGGQTQYF. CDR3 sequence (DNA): TGTGCCAGTAGTACTGGACTAGCGGGGGGGCAGACCCAGTACTTC.

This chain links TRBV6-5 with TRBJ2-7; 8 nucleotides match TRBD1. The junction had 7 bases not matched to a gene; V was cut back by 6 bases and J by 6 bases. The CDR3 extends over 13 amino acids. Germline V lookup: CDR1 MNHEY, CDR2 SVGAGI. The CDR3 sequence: CASRRTGSSEQYF. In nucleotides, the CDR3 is TGTGCCAGCAGACGGACAGGGTCAAGCGAGCAGTACTTC.

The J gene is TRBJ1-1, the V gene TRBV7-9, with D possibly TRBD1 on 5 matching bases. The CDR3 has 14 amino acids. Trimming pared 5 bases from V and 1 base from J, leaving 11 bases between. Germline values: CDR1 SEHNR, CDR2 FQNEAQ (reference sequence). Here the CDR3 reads CASSRLTENTEAFF. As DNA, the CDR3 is TGTGCCAGCAGCCGATTGACAGAGAACACTGAAGCTTTCTTT.

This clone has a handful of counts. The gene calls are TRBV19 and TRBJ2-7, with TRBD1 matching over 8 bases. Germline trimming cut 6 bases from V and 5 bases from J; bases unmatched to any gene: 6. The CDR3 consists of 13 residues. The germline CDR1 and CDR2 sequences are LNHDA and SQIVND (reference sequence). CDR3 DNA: TGTGCCAGTAGGGACAGGGTAGGGAACGAGCAGTACTTC. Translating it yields CASRDRVGNEQYF.

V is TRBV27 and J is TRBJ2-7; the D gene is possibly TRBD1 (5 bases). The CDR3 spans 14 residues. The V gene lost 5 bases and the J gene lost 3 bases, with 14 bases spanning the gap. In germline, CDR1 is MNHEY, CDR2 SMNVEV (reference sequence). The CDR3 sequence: CASSPATVYYEQYF. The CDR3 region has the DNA TGTGCCAGCAGTCCTGCGACAGTTTACTACGAGCAGTACTTC.

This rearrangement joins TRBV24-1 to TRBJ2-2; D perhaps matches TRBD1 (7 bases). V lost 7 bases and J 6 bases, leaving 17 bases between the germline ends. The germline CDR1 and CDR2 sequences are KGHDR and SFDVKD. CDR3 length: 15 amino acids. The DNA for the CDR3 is TGTGCCACCAGGTCGGGCAGGGGGGAATCCGGGGAGCTGTTTTTT. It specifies CATRSGRGESGELFF.

CDR3 region: CASSLFTGGTGELFF. The CDR3 nucleotides read TGTGCCAGCAGCTTGTTCACAGGGGGCACCGGGGAGCTGTTTTTT. This chain joins TRBV5-4 and TRBJ2-2; the match to TRBD1 covers 8 bases. The junction had 3 bases not matched to a gene; V was cut back by 1 base and J by 4 bases. Germline CDR1 SGHNT, CDR2 YYREEE (reference sequence). The CDR3 has 15 amino acids.

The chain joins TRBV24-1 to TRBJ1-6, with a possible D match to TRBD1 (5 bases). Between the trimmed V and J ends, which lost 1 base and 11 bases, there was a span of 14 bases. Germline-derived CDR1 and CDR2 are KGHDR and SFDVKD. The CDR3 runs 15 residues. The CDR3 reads CATSDFVGLRAPLHF. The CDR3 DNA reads TGTGCCACCAGTGATTTTGTGGGGCTTCGGGCACCCCTCCACTTT.

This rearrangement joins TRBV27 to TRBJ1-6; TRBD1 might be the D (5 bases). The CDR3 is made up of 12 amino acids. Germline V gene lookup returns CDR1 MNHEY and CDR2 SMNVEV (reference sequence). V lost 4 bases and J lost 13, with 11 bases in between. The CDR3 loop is CASSSYGAPLHF. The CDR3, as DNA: TGTGCCAGCAGTTCGTATGGGGCTCCCCTCCACTTT.

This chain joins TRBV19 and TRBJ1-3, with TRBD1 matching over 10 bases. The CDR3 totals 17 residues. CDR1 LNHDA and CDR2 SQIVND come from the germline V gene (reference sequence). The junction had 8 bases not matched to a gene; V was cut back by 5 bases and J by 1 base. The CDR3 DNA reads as TGTGCCAGTAGTCCCCAGACAGGGGGCTTGTCTGGAAACACCATATATTTT. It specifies CASSPQTGGLSGNTIYF.

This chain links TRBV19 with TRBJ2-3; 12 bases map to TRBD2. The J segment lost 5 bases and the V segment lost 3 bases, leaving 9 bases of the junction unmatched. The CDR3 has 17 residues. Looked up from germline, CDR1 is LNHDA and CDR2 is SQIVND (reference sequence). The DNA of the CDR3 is TGTGCCAGTAGTATCTCACTAGCGGGAGGAAAGCAAGATACGCAGTATTTT. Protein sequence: CASSISLAGGKQDTQYF. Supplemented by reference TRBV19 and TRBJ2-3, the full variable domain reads DGGITQSPKYLFRKEGQNVTLSCEQNLNHDAMYWYRQDPGQGLRLIYYSQIVNDFQKGDIAEGYSVSREKKESFPLTVTSAQKNPTAFYLCASSISLAGGKQDTQYFGPGTRLTVL.

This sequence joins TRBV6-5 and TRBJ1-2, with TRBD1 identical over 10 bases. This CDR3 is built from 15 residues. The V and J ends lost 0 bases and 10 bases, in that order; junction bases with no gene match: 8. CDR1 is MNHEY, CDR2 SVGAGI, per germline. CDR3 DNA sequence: TGTGCCAGCAGTTACTCCCAGACAGGGGGCGCCGACTACACCTTC. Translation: CASSYSQTGGADYTF.